This T cell receptor (beta chain) was sequenced for a study of Graves' ophthalmopathy and Graves' hyperthyroidism. This clonotype was seen repeatedly, ten times or more. No antigen is known for it. As the template, RNA transcripts were used to amplify TCR beta CDR3 regions. First-round RT-PCR used HTBI primers; second-round multiplex PCR followed. MiXCR, applied by TCRdb to the multiplex PCR reads, yields one record per CDR3 protein. The table lists 200,000 to 250,000 distinct CDR3 sequences, 20% to 25% of them singletons, with 35% to 55% in the top ten. This CDR3 has 15 residues. The V and J ends lost 8 bases and 0 bases, in that order; junction bases with no gene match: 5. Germline values: CDR1 MNHNS, CDR2 SASEGT. Regarding the study as a whole: An approximately 84% specificity and around 86% sensitivity were achieved by a 13-signature model that separated ophthalmopathy from stable hyperthyroidism. Progression of ophthalmopathy was predicted by the model with 70% to 71% sensitivity and just over 72% specificity.

Where ophthalmopathy was present, donors had moderate-to-severe activity, CAS ≥3, NOSPECS ≥4 and duration under 3 months. Material: peripheral blood. The receptor's source is a woman in her forties or fifties with Graves' ophthalmopathy. The chain uses TRBV6-1 and TRBJ2-7, with 12 bases lining up with TRBD1. CDR3 residues: CASQEGQGASYEQYF. The CDR3, as DNA: TGTGCCAGCCAGGAGGGACAGGGGGCCTCCTACGAGCAGTACTTC.